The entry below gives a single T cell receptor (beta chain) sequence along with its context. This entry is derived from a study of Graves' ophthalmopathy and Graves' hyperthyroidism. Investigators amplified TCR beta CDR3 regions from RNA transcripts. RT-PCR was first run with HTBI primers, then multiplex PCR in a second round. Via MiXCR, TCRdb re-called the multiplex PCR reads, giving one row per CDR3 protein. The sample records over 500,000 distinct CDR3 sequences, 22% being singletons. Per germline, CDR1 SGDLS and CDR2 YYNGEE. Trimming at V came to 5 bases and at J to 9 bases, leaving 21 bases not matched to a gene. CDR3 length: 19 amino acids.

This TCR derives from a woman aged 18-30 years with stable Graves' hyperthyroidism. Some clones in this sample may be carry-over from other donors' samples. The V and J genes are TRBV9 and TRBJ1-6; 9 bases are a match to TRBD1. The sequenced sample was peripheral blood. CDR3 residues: CASSYQASPVGQGFSPLHF. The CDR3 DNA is TGTGCCAGCAGTTATCAAGCCTCACCGGTGGGACAGGGTTTTTCACCCCTCCACTTT.